This is a list of T cell receptor beta chains from one sample in a study of cytomegalovirus exposure and HLA in healthy donors. TCRdb keeps only in-frame clones here, not all; method: immunoSEQ multiplex PCR. The sample lists tens of thousands of clones; approximately 83% were seen once. Material for sequencing was PBMCs. The receptors shown here come from a man in his fifties or sixties in good health and CMV-seronegative. Both conserved end residues are part of each CDR3. The D gene is left open where the match is weak.

J: TRBJ2-3
D: TRBD2
V: TRBV19
CDR3: CASSPWTSGADTQYF
DNA: TGTGCCAGTAGTCCATGGACTAGTGGGGCAGATACGCAGTATTTT

J: TRBJ2-7
D: TRBD1
V: TRBV18
CDR3: CASSPGQGDEQYF
DNA: TGTGCCAGCTCCCCGGGACAGGGGGACGAGCAGTACTTC

J: TRBJ2-2
D: .
V: TRBV4-2
CDR3: CASSHPWAGLEAGTGELFF
DNA: TGTGCCAGCAGCCACCCCTGGGCGGGGCTAGAGGCGGGCACCGGGGAGCTGTTTTTT

J: TRBJ2-1
D: TRBD2
V: TRBV5-8
CDR3: CASSLSPGGAYNEQFF
DNA: TGTGCCAGCAGCTTATCCCCGGGGGGGGCCTACAATGAGCAGTTCTTC

J: TRBJ2-1
D: .
V: TRBV29-1
CDR3: CSEAESSYNEQFF
DNA: TGCAGCGAAGCGGAGAGCTCCTACAATGAGCAGTTCTTC

J: TRBJ1-5
D: .
V: TRBV7-2
CDR3: CASRQVQGNQPQHF
DNA: TGTGCCAGCCGCCAGGTGCAGGGGAATCAGCCCCAGCATTTT

J: TRBJ1-4
D: .
V: TRBV28
CDR3: CASSPPGHRDEKLFF
DNA: TGTGCCAGCAGTCCGCCGGGACACAGGGATGAAAAACTGTTTTTT

J: TRBJ1-2
D: .
V: TRBV6-5
CDR3: CASSGTLVDGYTF
DNA: TGTGCCAGCAGTGGGACTCTGGTGGATGGCTACACCTTC

J: TRBJ2-2
D: .
V: TRBV5-4
CDR3: CASSLKPGRDTGELFF
DNA: TGTGCCAGCAGCTTGAAACCAGGGCGAGACACCGGGGAGCTGTTTTTT

J: TRBJ2-1
D: .
V: TRBV7-9
CDR3: CASSSFVGGEQFF
DNA: TGTGCCAGCAGCTCGTTCGTCGGAGGTGAGCAGTTCTTC

J: TRBJ2-7
D: TRBD2
V: TRBV5-4
CDR3: CASSLELANYEQYF
DNA: TGTGCCAGCAGCTTGGAACTAGCGAACTACGAGCAGTACTTC

J: TRBJ2-2
D: .
V: TRBV7-3
CDR3: CASSPGGAGTGELFF
DNA: TGTGCCAGCAGCCCCGGAGGAGCAGGAACCGGGGAGCTGTTTTTT

J: TRBJ2-3
D: TRBD2
V: TRBV27
CDR3: CASSWGALAGVTDTQYF
DNA: TGTGCCAGCAGTTGGGGGGCCCTAGCGGGAGTAACAGATACGCAGTATTTT

J: TRBJ2-1
D: TRBD1
V: TRBV5-1
CDR3: CASSLWAAGTGDNEQFF
DNA: TGCGCCAGCAGCTTGTGGGCGGCCGGGACAGGGGACAATGAGCAGTTCTTC

J: TRBJ2-5
D: TRBD1
V: TRBV2
CDR3: CASRPRGLGETQYF
DNA: TGTGCCAGCAGGCCTAGGGGGCTTGGTGAGACCCAGTACTTC